This passage covers 5 T cell receptor beta chains from one sample sequenced in a study of blood T cell repertoires in COVID-19. Assay: immunoSEQ multiplex PCR; the TCRdb copy retains only in-frame clones and omits some. The sample includes about 44,000 clones, about nine tenths seen only once; the top ten take around 25%. The sequenced sample was peripheral blood. The receptors come from an elderly woman in a cohort sampled during active or convalescent COVID-19.

The gene calls are TRBV5-4 and TRBJ2-1; 10 nucleotides match TRBD1. In germline, CDR1 is SGHNT, CDR2 YYREEE (reference sequence). The CDR3 runs 15 residues. Germline trimming cut 4 bases from V and 5 bases from J; bases unmatched to any gene: 6. CDR3 DNA sequence: TGTGCCAGCAGCACGGACAGGGGGTCCGACAATGAGCAGTTCTTC. It translates to CASSTDRGSDNEQFF.

The sample holds a few counts of this clone. The chain couples TRBV29-1 to TRBJ2-3; 10 bases are a match to TRBD2. Germline CDR1 reads SQVTM; CDR2 reads ANQGSEA. Germline trimming cut 4 bases from V and 0 bases from J; bases unmatched to any gene: 1. The CDR3 has 14 residues. CDR3 loop: CSVVSGRSTDTQYF. The CDR3 nucleotides read TGCAGCGTTGTTAGCGGGAGGAGCACAGATACGCAGTATTTT.

The chain carries TRBV20-1 and TRBJ1-2; 8 bases fit TRBD1. V lost 3 bases, J lost 11 bases, and 5 bases stayed unmatched. The germline V gene has CDR1 DFQATT and CDR2 SNEGSKA (reference sequence). CDR3 length: 11 residues. The CDR3 sequence: CSASRTGRYTF. CDR3 in DNA: TGCAGTGCTAGCCGGACAGGGAGGTACACCTTC.

V gene TRBV7-2 combines with J gene TRBJ1-5; D not certain. This CDR3 has 13 residues. The V gene's germline CDR1 is SGHTA and CDR2 FQGNSA. V lost 2 bases, J lost 3 bases, and 5 bases lay in between. The CDR3 loop reads CASSLYINQPQHF. DNA for the CDR3: TGTGCCAGCAGCTTATATATCAATCAGCCCCAGCATTTT. Full variable domain (missing parts from reference TRBV7-2 and TRBJ1-5): GAGVSQSPSNKVTEKGKDVELRCDPISGHTALYWYRQSLGQGLEFLIYFQGNSAPDKSGLPSDRFSAERTGGSVSTLTIQRTQQEDSAVYLCASSLYINQPQHFGDGTRLSIL.

V is TRBV18 and J is TRBJ1-3, with a tentative D call TRBD1 (5 bases). The V end lost 0 bases, the J end lost 0 bases, and 9 bases lay between the germline ends. In germline, CDR1 is KGHSH, CDR2 LQKENI. The CDR3 totals 16 residues. CDR3 sequence reads: CASSPPGGVSGNTIYF. The CDR3 DNA follows: TGTGCCAGCTCACCACCGGGGGGAGTCTCTGGAAACACCATATATTTT.